This TCR beta chain was captured by sequencing in a study of blood T cell repertoires in COVID-19. At the level of the study: Sources were T cells, B-cell-depleted T cells, or PBMCs; the material itself was cDNA or gDNA.

Data came from immunoSEQ multiplex PCR; TCRdb stores just in-frame clones and leaves some out. Among about 150,000 clones listed, roughly 90% were seen once. This clone was counted only a few times. V shed 6 bases and J 3 bases; nucleotides not matched to a gene: 6. The germline V gene encodes CDR1 SNHLY and CDR2 FYNNEI. This CDR3 contains 15 residues. The TCR was taken from a human donor in a cohort sampled during active COVID-19. The sequenced sample was peripheral blood. The chain uses TRBV2 and TRBJ2-1; TRBD1 aligns across 9 bases. The CDR3 coding sequence is TGTGCCAGCAGGGCGGACAGGGGAGGCTACAATGAGCAGTTCTTC. This translates into CASRADRGGYNEQFF.